The 30 T cell receptor beta chains presented below share a single source sample, sequenced in a study of chemoradiotherapy in HPV16-positive cancers. TCRdb's table, derived via immunoSEQ multiplex PCR, lists solely in-frame clones and lacks some. The sample comprises tens of thousands of clones, 75% to 90% of which are singletons, and less than 5% rests with the top ten. The sample here was blood, taken from a patient who underwent chemoradiotherapy. These receptors all stem from a human donor with HPV-associated anogenital cancer.

The gene calls are TRBV10-3 and TRBJ2-1, with 7 bases fitting TRBD2. There are 13 residues in the CDR3. J was trimmed by 7 bases and V by 11 bases; bases with no gene match: 11. CDR1 and CDR2 from the germline V gene are ENHRY and SYGVKD. In DNA form, the CDR3 reads TGTGCCCACGGCCGCGGGAGAGGGAATGAGCAGTTCTTC. Translating gives CAHGRGRGNEQFF.

The chain joins TRBV29-1 to TRBJ2-1; 13 bases are shared with TRBD2. V lost 4 bases to trimming and J lost 15 bases; unmatched junction nucleotides: 21. The germline V gene has CDR1 SQVTM and CDR2 ANQGSEA. This CDR3 comprises 17 residues. The CDR3 DNA follows: TGCAGCGTTGCTGTCCCCGGGAGACTAGCGGGGGGCCTTGTATGGTTCTTC. This gives the protein CSVAVPGRLAGGLVWFF.

The chain is built from TRBV5-1 and TRBJ2-7; TRBD2 agrees at 7 bases. Germline V CDR1 and CDR2: SGHRS, YFSETQ. V shed 4 bases and J 1 base; nucleotides not matched to a gene: 2. The CDR3 sequence is 13 residues long. The CDR3 spells CASSPGGSYEQYF. The DNA of the CDR3 is TGCGCCAGCAGCCCGGGGGGTTCCTACGAGCAGTACTTC. Using reference TRBV5-1 and TRBJ2-7 for the parts outside the CDR3, the full variable domain is KAGVTQTPRYLIKTRGQQVTLSCSPISGHRSVSWYQQTPGQGLQFLFEYFSETQRNKGNFPGRFSGRQFSNSRSEMNVSTLELGDSALYLCASSPGGSYEQYFGPGTRLTVT.

This rearrangement joins TRBV7-3 to TRBJ2-3; TRBD1 agrees at 9 bases. From germline, CDR1 is SGHTA and CDR2 FQGTGA. CDR3 length: 15 amino acids. V lost 5 bases to trimming and J lost 6 bases; unmatched junction nucleotides: 9. This CDR3 reads CASSLGQGGADTQYF. The CDR3 nucleotides read TGTGCCAGCAGCCTGGGACAGGGCGGCGCGGATACGCAGTATTTT.

The gene calls are TRBV6-5 and TRBJ2-5; TRBD2 agrees at 7 bases. J lost 5 bases, V lost 6 bases, and 9 bases had no gene match. The CDR3 runs to 14 residues. The germline gives CDR1 MNHEY, CDR2 SVGAGI. This chain's CDR3 is CASSSTGGRETQYF. The CDR3 DNA follows: TGTGCCAGCAGCAGTACGGGGGGTCGGGAGACCCAGTACTTC.

This rearrangement joins TRBV7-9 to TRBJ2-5; perhaps TRBD1 as D (5 bases). There are 14 residues in the CDR3. Germline V gene lookup returns CDR1 SEHNR and CDR2 FQNEAQ (reference sequence). V lost 0 bases and J 4 bases, leaving 9 bases between the germline ends. As DNA, the CDR3 is TGTGCCAGCAGCTTAGCTGGTAGGGGAGAGACCCAGTACTTC. This sequence encodes CASSLAGRGETQYF.

The J gene is TRBJ2-2, the V gene TRBV4-1; TRBD2 aligns across 9 bases. V shed 4 bases and J 5 bases; nucleotides not matched to a gene: 5. This CDR3 region has 15 residues. Germline V lookup: CDR1 MGHRA, CDR2 YSYEKL. DNA for the CDR3: TGCGCCAGCAGCCTGGCGGGGGGGAGTACCGGGGAGCTGTTTTTT. Protein product: CASSLAGGSTGELFF.

The chain recombines TRBV19 with TRBJ2-3; the D is unclear. Between the trimmed V and J ends, which lost 7 bases and 0 bases, there was a span of 14 bases. The CDR3 has 15 amino acids. Germline lookup yields CDR1 LNHDA and CDR2 SQIVND (reference sequence). The CDR3 is CASTNHGQSTDTQYF. The CDR3 DNA follows: TGTGCCAGTACCAACCACGGGCAGAGCACAGATACGCAGTATTTT.

This clone was observed a handful of times. The rearrangement uses TRBV15 and TRBJ2-1; D might be TRBD2 (5 bases). The CDR3 consists of 17 residues. V lost 0 bases, J lost 2 bases, and 14 bases lay in between. CDR1 and CDR2 from the germline V gene are LNHNV and YYDKDF (reference sequence). This CDR3 is CATSRDPPAEAYNEQFF. The DNA for the CDR3 is TGTGCCACCAGCAGAGATCCCCCAGCGGAGGCCTACAATGAGCAGTTCTTC.

The chain is built from TRBV5-1 and TRBJ2-1; D is unclear. V was clipped by 6 bases and J by 5 bases, with 15 bases between them. This CDR3 is 14 amino acids long. In germline, CDR1 is SGHRS, CDR2 YFSETQ. CDR3 nucleotides: TGCGCCAGCACCCCGTCGACGGGTGACAATGAGCAGTTCTTC. Amino acids: CASTPSTGDNEQFF.

This clone was recorded only once. The V call is TRBV11-2, the J call TRBJ2-7; 8 bases fit TRBD2. Germline-derived CDR1 and CDR2 are SGHAT and FQNNGV. The CDR3 has 14 residues. V lost 6 bases and J lost 3; bases outside the gene matches: 7. In nucleotides, the CDR3 is TGTGCCAGCAGACCAAGGCGGGGGGACTACGAGCAGTACTTC. Translating it yields CASRPRRGDYEQYF.

The chain has TRBV4-3 and TRBJ1-2; no reliable D call. The CDR3 has 13 amino acids. The ends were cut back, 0 bases at V and 14 bases at J, with 16 bases in the middle. Germline lookup yields CDR1 LGHNA and CDR2 YSLEER. Here the CDR3 reads CASSQENPADPTF. CDR3 coding DNA: TGCGCCAGCAGCCAAGAGAACCCGGCAGATCCTACCTTC.

The V gene is TRBV5-1, the J gene TRBJ2-6; D possibly corresponds to TRBD1 (6 bases). Germline lookup yields CDR1 SGHRS and CDR2 YFSETQ. Trimming pared 0 bases from V and 2 bases from J, leaving 18 bases between. The CDR3 covers 19 residues. The CDR3 coding sequence is TGCGCCAGCAGCTTGGCGGCAGGGGTCAATAGAGCTGGGGCCAACGTCCTGACTTTC. Encoded protein: CASSLAAGVNRAGANVLTF.

The chain carries TRBV30 and TRBJ1-3; 7 nucleotides line up with TRBD1. Germline trimming cut 5 bases from V and 0 bases from J; bases unmatched to any gene: 4. The CDR3 runs to 14 residues. CDR1 is GTSNPN, CDR2 SVGIG, per germline (reference sequence). CDR3 residues: CAWATGNSGNTIYF. The CDR3 DNA sequence: TGTGCCTGGGCGACAGGGAACTCTGGAAACACCATATATTTT.

This clone was counted between two and nine times. The chain carries TRBV2 and TRBJ1-5; D possibly corresponds to TRBD1 (6 bases). The V gene lost 10 bases and the J gene lost 3 bases, with 13 bases spanning the gap. CDR3 size: 13 residues. From germline, CDR1 is SNHLY and CDR2 FYNNEI. CDR3 sequence reads: CATSDSHNQPQHF. The CDR3 DNA follows: TGTGCCACTTCGGACAGCCACAATCAGCCCCAGCATTTT.

The chain carries TRBV7-9 and TRBJ2-7, with a weak D call TRBD2 (7 bases). CDR3 length: 12 residues. Looked up from germline, CDR1 is SEHNR and CDR2 is FQNEAQ (reference sequence). Trimming stripped 8 bases from V and 5 bases from J, with 13 bases between. DNA for the CDR3: TGTGCCAGCTCCGGGGGGCCCCACGAGCAGTACTTC. It codes for CASSGGPHEQYF. The whole variable domain, filled in from reference TRBV7-9 and TRBJ2-7, reads DTGVSQNPRHKITKRGQNVTFRCDPISEHNRLYWYRQTLGQGPEFLTYFQNEAQLEKSRLLSDRFSAERPKGSFSTLEIQRTEQGDSAMYLCASSGGPHEQYFGPGTRLTVT.

The genes are TRBV4-3 and TRBJ1-6; D gene ambiguous. Trimming stripped 0 bases from V and 10 bases from J, with 10 bases between. CDR1 is LGHNA and CDR2 is YSLEER in the germline V gene. The CDR3 is 14 amino acids. DNA for the CDR3: TGCGCCAGCAGCCAAGAAGGAGCCGGCTCACCCCTCCACTTT. Amino acids: CASSQEGAGSPLHF.

This chain uses TRBV7-9 with TRBJ2-7; D might be TRBD2 (5 bases). V was clipped by 5 bases and J by 4 bases, with 12 bases between them. The germline V gene has CDR1 SEHNR and CDR2 FQNEAQ (reference sequence). The CDR3 has 13 amino acids. The CDR3 region has the DNA TGTGCCAGCAGCCCCGGACTGTCATACGAGCAGTACTTC. Its protein product is CASSPGLSYEQYF.

The CDR3 DNA reads TGTGCCAGCAGTCCACTCAGGGGGGAAAACATTCAGTACTTC. It yields the protein CASSPLRGENIQYF. This chain uses TRBV6-5 with TRBJ2-4, with D possibly matching TRBD1 (7 bases). The CDR3 contains 14 residues. The V end lost 5 bases, the J end lost 5 bases, and 13 bases lay between the germline ends. Germline loops: CDR1 MNHEY, CDR2 SVGAGI.

The rearrangement uses TRBV13 and TRBJ2-1; D call uncertain. V lost 5 bases to trimming and J lost 7 bases, with 15 bases between them. The germline gives CDR1 PRHDT, CDR2 FYEKMQ (reference sequence). The CDR3 covers 14 residues. CDR3 bases: TGTGCCAGCAGCCCTCCCCCCAGGTTGAATGAGCAGTTCTTC. Its translation is CASSPPPRLNEQFF.

The chain combines TRBV19 with TRBJ2-7, with D possibly matching TRBD2 (6 bases). Deletions cut 3 bases from V and 5 bases from J, with 11 bases between. This CDR3 region has 13 residues. Germline V CDR1 and CDR2: LNHDA, SQIVND (reference sequence). The CDR3 region is CASSMVGGDEQYF. For the CDR3, the DNA is TGTGCCAGTAGTATGGTGGGGGGTGACGAGCAGTACTTC.

J is TRBJ2-1 and V is TRBV7-2; D is ambiguous. With 6 bases removed from V and 0 bases from J, the gap between germline ends came to 12 bases. The CDR3 is made up of 15 amino acids. Germline V gives CDR1 SGHTA, CDR2 FQGNSA. The CDR3 sequence is CASRVGLSSYNEQFF. Written as DNA, the CDR3 is TGTGCCAGCAGGGTGGGTCTTAGCTCCTACAATGAGCAGTTCTTC.

This clone was counted only a few times. V is TRBV9 and J is TRBJ1-2; 9 bases match TRBD1. Germline V lookup: CDR1 SGDLS, CDR2 YYNGEE. There are 15 residues in the CDR3. With 0 bases clipped from V and 3 bases from J, the junction kept 3 bases outside the gene matches. The CDR3 region has the DNA TGTGCCAGCAGCGTAGGAACAGGGGGCTACTATGGCTACACCTTC. Its translation: CASSVGTGGYYGYTF.

The chain has TRBV5-1 and TRBJ2-5; no firm D call. Germline V gene lookup returns CDR1 SGHRS and CDR2 YFSETQ. Trimming cost V 0 bases and J 2 bases, with 11 bases left between them. This CDR3 has 15 amino acids. The CDR3 here is CASSLGGYKQETQYF. For the CDR3, the DNA is TGCGCCAGCAGCTTGGGGGGATACAAACAAGAGACCCAGTACTTC.

This clone was recorded a few times. The chain carries TRBV11-3 and TRBJ1-3; D remains ambiguous. The CDR3 contains 14 residues. Germline values: CDR1 SGHNT, CDR2 YENEEA. V lost 0 bases to trimming and J lost 7 bases, with 10 bases between them. For the CDR3, the DNA is TGTGCCAGCAGCTTAGATGGCGGTGGGAACACCATATATTTT. This codes for CASSLDGGGNTIYF.

The chain employs TRBV4-3 and TRBJ2-5; TRBD2 agrees at 8 bases. V lost 1 base, J lost 4 bases, and 8 bases stayed unmatched. Germline V CDR1 and CDR2: LGHNA, YSLEER. The CDR3 runs to 16 residues. The CDR3 region is CASSQGQREYGETQYF. The CDR3 DNA is TGCGCCAGCAGCCAAGGCCAGCGGGAGTATGGAGAGACCCAGTACTTC.

Only one count was recorded for this clone. The V call is TRBV11-3, the J call TRBJ2-1; 11 bases are shared with TRBD2. In germline, CDR1 is SGHNT, CDR2 YENEEA. This CDR3 has 14 residues. V lost 5 bases to trimming and J lost 5 bases; unmatched junction nucleotides: 2. CDR3 DNA: TGTGCCAGCAGCGCTAGCGGGGGGAACAATGAGCAGTTCTTC. Its protein is CASSASGGNNEQFF. The whole variable domain, remainder taken from reference TRBV11-3 and TRBJ2-1, is EAGVVQSPRYKIIEKKQPVAFWCNPISGHNTLYWYLQNLGQGPELLIRYENEEAVDDSQLPKDRFSAERLKGVDSTLKIQPAELGDSAVYLCASSASGGNNEQFFGPGTRLTVL.

The sample holds one count of this clone. The J gene is TRBJ2-5, the V gene TRBV4-2; D call uncertain. V lost 4 bases, J lost 1 base, and 13 bases lay in between. Germline CDR1 is LGHNA and CDR2 is YNFKEQ. The CDR3 has 15 residues. The CDR3 here is CASSPAGPGQETQYF. In DNA form, the CDR3 reads TGTGCCAGCAGCCCTGCTGGCCCTGGCCAAGAGACCCAGTACTTC.

J is TRBJ2-5 and V is TRBV27; D possibly matches TRBD1 or TRBD2 (5 bases each). The J call could be wrong; TRBJ2-7 is a better fit for the DNA end. CDR1 is MNHEY, CDR2 SMNVEV, per germline (reference sequence). This CDR3 is 12 amino acids long. CDR3 residues: CASSLGGGEQYF. The CDR3 DNA reads TGTGCCAGCAGTTTAGGTGGGGGCGAGCAGTACTTC.

Only a few counts were recorded for this clone. The V gene is TRBV2, the J gene TRBJ2-3; D may be TRBD2 (5 bases). Germline CDR1 reads SNHLY; CDR2 reads FYNNEI. The CDR3 covers 15 residues. Trimming shortened V by 8 bases and J by 1 base, and 16 bases separated the two germline ends. The CDR3 DNA is TGTGCCAGCCTTGCGGGTGGCTGGGGCACAGATACGCAGTATTTT. Its protein product is CASLAGGWGTDTQYF.